This TCR beta chain is from a study of blood T cell repertoires in COVID-19. Background on the study: The cDNA or gDNA used as material had been derived from T cells, B-cell-depleted T cells, or PBMCs.

CDR3 length equals 15 residues. The germline CDR1 and CDR2 sequences are SGHTA and FQGTGA. V was trimmed by 5 bases and J by 3 bases, leaving 14 bases between them. Original analysis: Nucleated cell counts were estimated from reference gene primer amplification. Assay used: immunoSEQ multiplex PCR; TCRdb lists only in-frame clones, some missing. V and J calls and clone size come straight from that table; D and trimming were deduced from the DNA. This table has some 350,000 clones, around 84% appearing once. The source of this sequence is a human donor in a cohort sampled during active COVID-19. V and J are TRBV7-3 and TRBJ2-1, with D hard to call. The sequencing input was peripheral blood. The CDR3 DNA reads as TGTGCCAGCAGCCCCGACACCGATCGCTACAATGAGCAGTTCTTC. Translated, it gives CASSPDTDRYNEQFF.